This passage covers 7 T cell receptor beta chains from one sample sequenced in a study of shared clonotypes between healthy human individuals (dated by TCRdb to 2019 to 2021). The protocol used for the library was the immunoSEQ multiplex PCR assay. Held by TCRdb, this immuneACCESS table contains in-frame sequences only and omits some clones. Under half of the omission traces to an unresolved V gene where checked; the cause of the rest is unknown. Present in this sample are 400,000 or so clones, roughly 96% of which were seen just once. Less than 0.35% of the sample goes to the ten largest clones. The source material was memory CD8+ T cells sorted from blood. This specimen's cell subset or site label, per the study, means: CD45RO+ cells pooled with CCR7-negative TemRA cells. Receptors were obtained from a man aged 25 to 45 in good health.

CDR3 in DNA: TGTGCCAGCAGTTTTGGAGGTACCCAGTACTTC. It is translated as CASSFGGTQYF. This sequence joins TRBV27 and TRBJ2-5; TRBD2 might be the D (5 bases). CDR3 length: 11 residues. The germline CDR1 and CDR2 sequences are MNHEY and SMNVEV (reference sequence). V shed 3 bases and J shed 8 bases, with 7 bases lying between them.

This chain connects TRBV18 to TRBJ2-7; TRBD1 aligns across 9 bases. CDR3 length equals 16 residues. V dropped 2 bases and J dropped 6; count of bases not matched to a gene: 11. Germline loops: CDR1 KGHSH, CDR2 LQKENI. CDR3 DNA: TGTGCCAGCTCACCAAAGACCGGGACAGGGACCGGCGAGCAGTACTTC. This codes for CASSPKTGTGTGEQYF.

This clone was found once. The chain links TRBV2 to TRBJ2-3, with 7 bases identical to TRBD1. The V and J ends lost 6 bases and 6 bases, in that order; junction bases with no gene match: 9. The germline V gene encodes CDR1 SNHLY and CDR2 FYNNEI. The CDR3 contains 14 residues. The CDR3 nucleotides read TGTGCCAGCAGACGGACAGGACCCGGTGATACGCAGTATTTT. Residues: CASRRTGPGDTQYF.

The chain recombines TRBV6-9 with TRBJ1-2; D is unresolved. The CDR3 covers 12 residues. The V and J ends lost 7 bases and 5 bases respectively, with 11 bases between them. The germline V gene has CDR1 MNHGY and CDR2 SVAAGI. The chain's CDR3 is CASTPIGYGYTF. As DNA, the CDR3 is TGTGCCAGCACCCCGATAGGGTATGGCTACACCTTC.

In its sample, this clone was seen once. The chain has TRBV10-3 and TRBJ1-2; no clear D. The CDR3 is 11 amino acids. Trimming removed 4 bases at V and 4 bases at J, with 4 bases between. Germline V gene sequence: CDR1 ENHRY, CDR2 SYGVKD. In DNA, the CDR3 is TGTGCCATCAGTGGTGGCTATGGCTACACCTTC. Translated, it gives CAISGGYGYTF.

V is TRBV28 and J is TRBJ1-4; TRBD1 matches at 8 bases. V gave up 9 bases and J gave up 5 bases; unmatched junction bases: 8. The CDR3 totals 14 residues. CDR1 is MDHEN, CDR2 SYDVKM, per germline. As DNA, the CDR3 is TGTGCCAGTGGATCGACAGGGGAAAATGAAAAACTGTTTTTT. Translated, it gives CASGSTGENEKLFF. Full variable domain (remainder filled in from reference TRBV28 and TRBJ1-4): DVKVTQSSRYLVKRTGEKVFLECVQDMDHENMFWYRQDPGLGLRLIYFSYDVKMKEKGDIPEGYSVSREKKERFSLILESASTNQTSMYLCASGSTGENEKLFFGSGTQLSVL.

V gene TRBV7-2 combines with J gene TRBJ2-1, with D possibly matching TRBD2 (6 bases). Trimming left V 5 bases short and J 6 bases short, with 14 bases between. The germline V gene encodes CDR1 SGHTA and CDR2 FQGNSA. The CDR3 runs 14 residues. In DNA, the CDR3 is TGTGCCAGCAGCCCGGAAGGACTACCCAATGAGCAGTTCTTC. This encodes CASSPEGLPNEQFF.